This record covers a single T cell receptor beta chain. Its recognized antigen is unknown. Per-base qualities were not stored, and no clone one base away is much larger. The data are from a study of blood T cell repertoires in COVID-19 (dated by TCRdb to 2020 to 2021). Broadly, across the study: Collaborator samples came from the United States, Italy and Spain and covered acute and convalescent phases of COVID-19. The prospective study material was composed of cDNA or gDNA derived from T cells, B-cell-depleted T cells, or PBMCs. Deeply sampled blood TCRbeta repertoires from subjects exposed to, actively infected with, or recovered from COVID-19 were included in the dataset. The repertoires were released in a freely available public database intended as a resource for research on the immune response to SARS-CoV-2. Samples came from the ongoing ImmuneRACE study (first 160 participants) plus 1,254 subjects from 6 global collaborators. Nearly every sample came with metadata listing a de-identified subject ID, COVID-19 status, age in years and sex. Where HLA class I and class II types were available, the types were taken from metadata supplied by the sample provider, not from assay-based typing. What the authors observed across the whole study: The quantity of clinical and demographic metadata differed by source and by participant and was supplied without curation.

Trimming leaves V shorter by 6 bases and J shorter by 0 bases, with the junction holding 3 bases beyond the gene matches. Based on the germline V gene, the CDR1 and CDR2 sequences are KGHSH and LQKENI. From cysteine to phenylalanine, the CDR3 is 15 amino acids long. Just CDR3 DNA is preserved here, 45 bases in frame from base 1. TCRbeta CDR3 regions were amplified from genomic DNA by means of the immunoSEQ Assay, a bias-controlled multiplex PCR. Per the original workflow: The number of nucleated cells in each sample was estimated from the amplification of reference gene primers within the assay. Sequence reads were collapsed and filtered to measure the absolute abundance of every unique TCRbeta CDR3 rearrangement. For each sample, productive Simpson clonality was calculated as the square root of Simpson's diversity index across productive rearrangements. TCRdb provides this immuneACCESS table in a form limited to in-frame rearrangements. Some clones are lacking; in checked studies, under half of them reflect an unresolved V gene, and why the rest are absent is not known. That table furnishes V, J and clone size, whereas the DNA furnished D and trimming. The sample table lists around 260,000 clones, approximately 88% of them with a count of one. The top ten hold about 0.94% of the sample.

A second Seattle source provided samples from volunteer blood donors who had recovered from COVID-19. Collaborating institutions collected whole blood in K2EDTA tubes following their own protocols. For TCRbeta analysis, collaborators shipped samples in one of three forms: frozen whole blood, isolated PBMCs, or DNA extracted from either of those sample types. The sequencing input was peripheral blood. The sequence was obtained from a woman aged 40-49 years who had recovered from COVID-19. Recombination joined TRBV18 with TRBJ2-1; 9 central bases correspond to TRBD2. The CDR3 amino acid sequence is: CASSLTSGSYNEQFF. The DNA sequence is given as TGTGCCAGCTCGCTGACTAGCGGCTCCTACAATGAGCAGTTCTTC.